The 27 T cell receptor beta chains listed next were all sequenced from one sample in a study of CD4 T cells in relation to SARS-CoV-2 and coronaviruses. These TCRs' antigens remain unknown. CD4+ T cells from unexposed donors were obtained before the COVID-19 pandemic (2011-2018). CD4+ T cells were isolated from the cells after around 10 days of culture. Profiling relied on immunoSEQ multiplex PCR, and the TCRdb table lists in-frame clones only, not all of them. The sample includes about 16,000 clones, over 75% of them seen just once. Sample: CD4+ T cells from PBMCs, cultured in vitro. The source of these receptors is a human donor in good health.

The CDR3 here is CASSLGPSTDTQYF. Here the CDR3 DNA reads TGCGCCAGCAGCTTGGGCCCCTCCACAGATACGCAGTATTTT. The chain uses TRBV5-1 and TRBJ2-3; D gene unclear. The V and J ends lost 0 bases and 2 bases respectively, with 7 bases between them. This CDR3 comprises 14 residues. Germline CDR1 reads SGHRS; CDR2 reads YFSETQ.

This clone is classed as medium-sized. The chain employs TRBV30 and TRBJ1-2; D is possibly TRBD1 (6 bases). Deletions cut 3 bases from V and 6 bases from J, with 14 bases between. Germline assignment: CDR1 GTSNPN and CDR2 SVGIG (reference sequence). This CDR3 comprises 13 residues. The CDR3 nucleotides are TGTGCCTGGAGAACGGACAGACGAGATGGCTACACCTTC. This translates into CAWRTDRRDGYTF. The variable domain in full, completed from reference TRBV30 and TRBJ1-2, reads SQTIHQWPATLVQPVGSPLSLECTVEGTSNPNLYWYRQAAGRGLQLLFYSVGIGQISSEVPQNLSASRPQDRQFILSSKKLLLSDSGFYLCAWRTDRRDGYTFGSGTRLTVV.

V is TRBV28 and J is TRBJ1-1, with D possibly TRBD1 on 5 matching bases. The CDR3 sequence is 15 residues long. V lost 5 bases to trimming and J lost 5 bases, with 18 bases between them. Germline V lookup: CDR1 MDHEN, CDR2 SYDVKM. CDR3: CASSPIEGLDTEAFF. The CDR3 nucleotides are TGTGCCAGCAGTCCCATCGAGGGGTTGGATACTGAAGCTTTCTTT.

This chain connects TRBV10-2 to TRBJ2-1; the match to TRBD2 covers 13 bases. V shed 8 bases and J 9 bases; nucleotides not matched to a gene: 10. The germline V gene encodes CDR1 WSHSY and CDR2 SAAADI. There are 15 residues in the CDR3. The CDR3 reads CASRPGLAGFGEQFF. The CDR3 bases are TGCGCCAGCCGACCGGGACTAGCGGGGTTTGGTGAGCAGTTCTTC.

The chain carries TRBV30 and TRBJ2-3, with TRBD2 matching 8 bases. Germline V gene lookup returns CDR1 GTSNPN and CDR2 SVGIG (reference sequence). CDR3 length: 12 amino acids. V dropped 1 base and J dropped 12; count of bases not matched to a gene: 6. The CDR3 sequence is CAWSEVAGNQYF. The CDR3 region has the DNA TGTGCCTGGAGTGAGGTAGCGGGAAATCAGTATTTT.

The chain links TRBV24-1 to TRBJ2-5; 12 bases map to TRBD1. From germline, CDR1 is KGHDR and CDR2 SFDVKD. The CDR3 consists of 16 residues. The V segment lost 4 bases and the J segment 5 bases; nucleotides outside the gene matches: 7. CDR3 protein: CATSDPGTGGLETQYF. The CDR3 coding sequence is TGTGCCACCAGTGACCCCGGGACAGGGGGCTTGGAGACCCAGTACTTC.

The CDR3 loop reads CASSHELAGGEEETQYF. For the CDR3, the DNA is TGTGCCAGCAGCCATGAATTAGCGGGAGGGGAGGAAGAGACCCAGTACTTC. The chain carries TRBV4-2 and TRBJ2-5; TRBD2 aligns across 11 bases. This CDR3 is built from 17 residues. CDR1 and CDR2 from the germline V gene are LGHNA and YNFKEQ. Germline trimming cut 3 bases from V and 3 bases from J; bases unmatched to any gene: 9.

Here the CDR3 DNA reads TGTGCCAGCAGCCCGGGGTGGGATACGCAGTATTTT. This codes for CASSPGWDTQYF. The chain recombines TRBV5-4 with TRBJ2-3; D perhaps matches TRBD2 (5 bases). V was shortened by 4 bases and J by 6 bases, with 9 bases between the two germline ends. The CDR3 is 12 residues long. Germline V gene sequence: CDR1 SGHNT, CDR2 YYREEE (reference sequence).

The chain's CDR3 is CASSSGQAPGPQHF. CDR3 bases: TGTGCCAGCAGTTCTGGACAGGCCCCTGGGCCCCAGCATTTT. The chain links TRBV28 to TRBJ1-5, with TRBD1 matching over 7 bases. Germline V lookup: CDR1 MDHEN, CDR2 SYDVKM. There are 14 residues in the CDR3. The J segment lost 9 bases and the V segment lost 4 bases, leaving 9 bases of the junction unmatched.

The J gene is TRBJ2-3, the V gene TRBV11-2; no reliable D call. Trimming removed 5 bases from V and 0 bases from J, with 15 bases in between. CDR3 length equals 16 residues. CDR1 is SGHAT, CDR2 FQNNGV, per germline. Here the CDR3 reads CASSPRRARSTDTQYF. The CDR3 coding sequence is TGTGCCAGCAGCCCACGTCGGGCCCGGAGCACAGATACGCAGTATTTT.

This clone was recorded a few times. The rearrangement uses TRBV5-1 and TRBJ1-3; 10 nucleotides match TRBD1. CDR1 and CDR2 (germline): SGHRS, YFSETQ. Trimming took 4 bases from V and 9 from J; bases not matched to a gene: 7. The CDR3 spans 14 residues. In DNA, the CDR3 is TGCGCCAGCAGCAACGGGGACAGGGGCACCACCATATATTTT. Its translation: CASSNGDRGTTIYF.

Here the CDR3 DNA reads TGTGCCAGCAGCTCGAGTCCCGGGACTCTGTCTGGGGCCAACGTCCTGACTTTC. Its translation: CASSSSPGTLSGANVLTF. The J gene is TRBJ2-6, the V gene TRBV7-9, with a weak D call TRBD2 (6 bases). CDR3 size: 18 residues. The V end lost 4 bases, the J end lost 1 base, and 17 bases lay between the germline ends. Germline CDR1 and CDR2: SEHNR and FQNEAQ (reference sequence).

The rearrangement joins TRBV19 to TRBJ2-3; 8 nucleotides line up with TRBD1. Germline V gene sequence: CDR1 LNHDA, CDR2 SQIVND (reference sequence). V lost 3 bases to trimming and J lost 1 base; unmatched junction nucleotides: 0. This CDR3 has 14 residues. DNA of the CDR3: TGTGCCAGTAGTATGACAGGGGGCACAGATACGCAGTATTTT. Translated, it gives CASSMTGGTDTQYF.

The CDR3 loop is CASLQGSSTDTQYF. The CDR3 DNA sequence: TGTGCCAGCCTCCAGGGGTCTAGCACAGATACGCAGTATTTT. The chain has TRBV6-5 and TRBJ2-3, with D possibly being TRBD1 (6 bases). V was trimmed by 8 bases and J by 0 bases, leaving 12 bases between them. Germline CDR1 is MNHEY and CDR2 is SVGAGI. This CDR3 has 14 residues.

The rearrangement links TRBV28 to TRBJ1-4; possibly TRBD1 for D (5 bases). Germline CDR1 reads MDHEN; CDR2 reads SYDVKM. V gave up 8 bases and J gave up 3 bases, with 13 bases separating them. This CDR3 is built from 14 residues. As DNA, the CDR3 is TGTGCCAGCCAGGGCCCGTACGCTAATGAAAAACTGTTTTTT. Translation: CASQGPYANEKLFF.

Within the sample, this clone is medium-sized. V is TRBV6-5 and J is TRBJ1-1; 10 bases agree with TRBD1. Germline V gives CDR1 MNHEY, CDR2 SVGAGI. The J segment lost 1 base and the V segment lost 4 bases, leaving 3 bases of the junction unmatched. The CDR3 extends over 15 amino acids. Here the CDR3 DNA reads TGTGCCAGCAGTTCCGGGACAGGGGCGAACACTGAAGCTTTCTTT. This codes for CASSSGTGANTEAFF.

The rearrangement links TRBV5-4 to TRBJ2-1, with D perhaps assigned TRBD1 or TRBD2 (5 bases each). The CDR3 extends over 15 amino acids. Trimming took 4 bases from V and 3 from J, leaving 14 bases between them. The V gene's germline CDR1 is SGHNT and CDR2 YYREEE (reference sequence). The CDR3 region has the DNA TGTGCCAGCAGCCTCCGGGACGGGGACTACAATGAGCAGTTCTTC. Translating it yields CASSLRDGDYNEQFF.

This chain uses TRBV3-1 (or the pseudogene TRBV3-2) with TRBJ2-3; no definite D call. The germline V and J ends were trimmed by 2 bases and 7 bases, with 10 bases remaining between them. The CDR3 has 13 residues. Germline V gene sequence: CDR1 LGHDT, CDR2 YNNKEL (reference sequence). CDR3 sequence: CASSQRPTNTQYF. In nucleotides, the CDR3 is TGTGCCAGCAGCCAACGCCCCACGAATACGCAGTATTTT.

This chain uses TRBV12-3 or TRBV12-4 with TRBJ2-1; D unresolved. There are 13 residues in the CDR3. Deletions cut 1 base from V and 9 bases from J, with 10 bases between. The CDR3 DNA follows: TGTGCCAGCAGTTTAGGGCTAGATGGTGAGCAGTTCTTC. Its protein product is CASSLGLDGEQFF.

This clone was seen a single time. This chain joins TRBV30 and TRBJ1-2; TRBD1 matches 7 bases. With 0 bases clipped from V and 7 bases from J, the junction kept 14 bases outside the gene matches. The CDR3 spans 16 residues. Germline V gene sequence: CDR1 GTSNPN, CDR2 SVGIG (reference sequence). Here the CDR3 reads CAWSVFGKGALGGYTF. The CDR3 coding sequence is TGTGCCTGGAGTGTATTCGGGAAGGGGGCCCTCGGTGGCTACACCTTC.

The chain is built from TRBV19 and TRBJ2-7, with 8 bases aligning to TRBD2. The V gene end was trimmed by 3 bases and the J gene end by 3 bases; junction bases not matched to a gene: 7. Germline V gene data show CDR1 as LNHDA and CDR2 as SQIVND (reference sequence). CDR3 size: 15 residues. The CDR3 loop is CASSIGGTRDYEQYF. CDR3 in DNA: TGTGCCAGTAGTATCGGTGGGACTAGGGACTACGAGCAGTACTTC.

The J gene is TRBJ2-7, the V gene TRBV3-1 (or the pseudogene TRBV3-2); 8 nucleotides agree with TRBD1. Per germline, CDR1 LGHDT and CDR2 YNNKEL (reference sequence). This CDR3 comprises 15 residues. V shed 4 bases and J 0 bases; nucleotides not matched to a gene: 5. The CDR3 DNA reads TGTGCCAGCAGCCCCCGGGACAGGCTCTCCTACGAGCAGTACTTC. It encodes CASSPRDRLSYEQYF.

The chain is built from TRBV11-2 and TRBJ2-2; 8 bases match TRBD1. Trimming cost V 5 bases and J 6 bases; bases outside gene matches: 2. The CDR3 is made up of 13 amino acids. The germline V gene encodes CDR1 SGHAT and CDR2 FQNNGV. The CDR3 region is CASSLTGAGELFF. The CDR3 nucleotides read TGTGCCAGCAGCCTGACAGGGGCCGGGGAGCTGTTTTTT.

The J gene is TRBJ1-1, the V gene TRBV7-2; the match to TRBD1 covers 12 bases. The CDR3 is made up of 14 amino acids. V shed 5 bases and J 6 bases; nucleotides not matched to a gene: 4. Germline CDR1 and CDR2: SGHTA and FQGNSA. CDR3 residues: CASSAGTGGPEAFF. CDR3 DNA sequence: TGTGCCAGCAGCGCCGGGACAGGGGGCCCTGAAGCTTTCTTT.

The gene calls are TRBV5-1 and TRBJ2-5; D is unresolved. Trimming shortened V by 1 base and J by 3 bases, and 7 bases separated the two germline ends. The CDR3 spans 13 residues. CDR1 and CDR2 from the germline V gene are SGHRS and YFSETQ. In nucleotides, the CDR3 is TGCGCCAGCAGCTTGCCGTCAGAAGAGACCCAGTACTTC. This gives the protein CASSLPSEETQYF.

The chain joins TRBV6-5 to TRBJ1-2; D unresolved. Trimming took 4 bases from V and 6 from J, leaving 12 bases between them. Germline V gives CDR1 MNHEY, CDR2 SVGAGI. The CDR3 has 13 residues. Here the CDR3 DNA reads TGTGCCAGCAGTTCCGGGGAAACTCATGGCTACACCTTC. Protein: CASSSGETHGYTF.

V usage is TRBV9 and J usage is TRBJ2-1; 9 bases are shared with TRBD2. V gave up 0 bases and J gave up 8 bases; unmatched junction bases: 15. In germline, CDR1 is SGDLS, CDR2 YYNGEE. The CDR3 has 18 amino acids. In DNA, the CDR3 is TGTGCCAGCAGCGTAGCAAGCGGTTCGGGACTAGCATTTTATGAGCAGTTCTTC. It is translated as CASSVASGSGLAFYEQFF.